What follows describes a single TCR beta chain. Per germline, CDR1 MNHEY and CDR2 SMNVEV (reference sequence). The V end lost 4 bases, the J end lost 5 bases, and 11 bases lay between the germline ends. The CDR3 spans 13 residues. The sample comes from a study of blood T cell repertoires in COVID-19. Generated by immunoSEQ multiplex PCR, the TCRdb table keeps only in-frame clones and is missing some. The table lists about 190,000 clones, approximately 86% of them singletons. The TCR sequence derives from a man aged 25-45 years with acute or convalescent COVID-19. The J gene is TRBJ1-1, the V gene TRBV27; D may be TRBD1 (5 bases). Sequencing was performed on peripheral blood. The CDR3 sequence: CASSSLTATEAFF. CDR3 DNA: TGTGCCAGCAGTTCCCTGACAGCGACTGAAGCTTTCTTT.